Listed here are 3 T cell receptor beta chains from one sample, sequenced in a study of blood T cell repertoires in COVID-19. The assay was immunoSEQ multiplex PCR, and TCRdb's table has in-frame clones only and misses some. Of about 180,000 clones in the sample, less than 85% were seen once. Sequencing was performed on peripheral blood. Every receptor here comes from a woman over 75 with active or convalescent COVID-19.

J is TRBJ1-3 and V is TRBV10-3; D call uncertain. CDR3 size: 14 residues. V dropped 2 bases and J dropped 0 bases, with 5 bases sitting between them. CDR1 and CDR2 from the germline V gene are ENHRY and SYGVKD. CDR3 sequence: CAISEDNSGNTIYF. For the CDR3, the DNA is TGTGCCATCAGTGAGGACAACTCTGGAAACACCATATATTTT.

The CDR3 bases are TGTGCCAGCAGCTTGGGACAGGGGATTGGCTACACCTTC. This translates into CASSLGQGIGYTF. The rearrangement uses TRBV11-2 and TRBJ1-2; 10 bases fit TRBD1. Per the germline V gene, CDR1 is SGHAT and CDR2 is FQNNGV. This CDR3 is built from 13 residues. Trimming cost V 3 bases and J 7 bases; bases outside gene matches: 2.

The chain uses TRBV15 and TRBJ2-3; 8 bases match TRBD2. J was trimmed by 0 bases and V by 1 base; bases with no gene match: 3. The CDR3 spans 16 residues. Germline-derived CDR1 and CDR2 are LNHNV and YYDKDF (reference sequence). In DNA form, the CDR3 reads TGTGCCACCAGCAGAGGACTAGCGTCTAGCACAGATACGCAGTATTTT. It encodes CATSRGLASSTDTQYF.